These 23 T cell receptor beta chains were all obtained from the same sample, sequenced in a study of monozygotic twins with inflammatory bowel disease. From the 5' RACE reads, TCRdb lists one entry per CDR3 protein and no DNA. Across 200,000 to 250,000 distinct CDR3 sequences, the top ten clones capture around 7.7% of the sample. The sequencing input was blood. The source is a human donor with ulcerative colitis or Crohn's disease, or a healthy co-twin of an affected twin (not recorded which).

The chain combines TRBV6-5 with TRBJ1-5; TCRdb selects TRBD1, and the lack of DNA leaves this call unchecked. CDR1 and CDR2 from the germline V gene are MNHEY and SVGAGI. This CDR3 is 13 amino acids long. CDR3 amino acids: CASGFPGNQPQHF.

The V and J genes are TRBV5-1 and TRBJ2-5; with no DNA, the TCRdb D assignment of TRBD1 cannot be verified. This CDR3 contains 14 residues. CDR1 and CDR2 from the germline V gene are SGHRS and YFSETQ. The CDR3 spells CASSIGPWDETQYF.

The J gene is TRBJ1-2, the V gene TRBV5-1. Germline V CDR1 and CDR2: SGHRS, YFSETQ. The CDR3 runs to 14 residues. The CDR3 spells CASSLAGVNYGYTF.

The J gene is TRBJ1-1, the V gene TRBV29-1; there is no DNA to check the TCRdb D call of TRBD1. This CDR3 comprises 13 residues. The germline V gene has CDR1 SQVTM and CDR2 ANQGSEA. The CDR3 sequence: CSAGGAANTEAFF.

V usage is TRBV18 and J usage is TRBJ2-7; no DNA is available, so the TRBD1 call from TCRdb remains unchecked. In germline, CDR1 is KGHSH, CDR2 LQKENI. CDR3 size: 16 residues. The chain's CDR3 is CASSGNWGGASYEQYF.

The rearrangement joins TRBV11-2 to TRBJ1-1; TCRdb's D call, TRBD1, is unchecked because there is no DNA. CDR1 and CDR2 (germline): SGHAT, FQNNGV. The CDR3 is made up of 16 amino acids. This chain's CDR3 is CASSRTGELKNTEAFF.

V gene TRBV5-5 combines with J gene TRBJ1-1. The CDR3 has 13 residues. Germline V lookup: CDR1 SGHKS, CDR2 YYEKEE (reference sequence). The CDR3 sequence: CASSLISNTEAFF.

The V gene is TRBV5-1, the J gene TRBJ1-2; no DNA is available, so the TRBD1 call from TCRdb remains unchecked. The CDR3 is 16 residues long. Looked up from germline, CDR1 is SGHRS and CDR2 is YFSETQ. CDR3 protein: CASSLSIDTGIYGYTF.

The CDR3 is CASSLVEYEQYF. The chain carries TRBV5-6 and TRBJ2-7. CDR3 length: 12 residues. Germline-derived CDR1 and CDR2 are SGHDT and YYEEEE.

The CDR3 loop reads CASSLNGRQGANEKLFF. V is TRBV5-4 and J is TRBJ1-4; the TCRdb D gene call, TRBD1, has no DNA to confirm it. Germline V gene data show CDR1 as SGHNT and CDR2 as YYREEE (reference sequence). The CDR3 has 17 amino acids.

The CDR3 is CSAPRASSTDTQYF. The J gene is TRBJ2-3, the V gene TRBV20-1; TCRdb outputs TRBD2, but without DNA this stays unchecked. CDR1 DFQATT and CDR2 SNEGSKA come from the germline V gene (reference sequence). This CDR3 spans 14 amino acids.

V gene TRBV4-2 combines with J gene TRBJ2-6. The CDR3 length is 18 residues. In germline, CDR1 is LGHNA, CDR2 YNFKEQ. The CDR3 sequence is CASSQEAASMGGANVLTF.

The rearrangement joins TRBV6-5 to TRBJ2-1; TCRdb indicates TRBD1, and absent DNA this call remains unverified. Germline CDR1 MNHEY, CDR2 SVGAGI. This CDR3 is 16 amino acids long. CDR3 amino acids: CASSYNPSGAFNEQFF.

This chain uses TRBV6-1 with TRBJ2-1. This CDR3 is 15 amino acids long. The germline gives CDR1 MNHNS, CDR2 SASEGT. CDR3 sequence reads: CASSYLVTRSREQFF.

The chain uses TRBV30 and TRBJ1-5. The CDR3 is 15 amino acids. Germline V gene sequence: CDR1 GTSNPN, CDR2 SVGIG (reference sequence). The CDR3 region is CAWSVGGTSNQPQHF. The variable domain in full, completed from reference TRBV30 and TRBJ1-5, reads SQTIHQWPATLVQPVGSPLSLECTVEGTSNPNLYWYRQAAGRGLQLLFYSVGIGQISSEVPQNLSASRPQDRQFILSSKKLLLSDSGFYLCAWSVGGTSNQPQHFGDGTRLSIL.

The V gene is TRBV5-1, the J gene TRBJ1-2; TCRdb designates TRBD1, a call that cannot be tested without DNA. Germline lookup yields CDR1 SGHRS and CDR2 YFSETQ. The CDR3 consists of 14 residues. The CDR3 reads CASSSPQGAHGYTF.

This chain connects TRBV12-3 or TRBV12-4 to TRBJ2-7; TCRdb's assignment of TRBD1 cannot be checked, as there is no DNA. The CDR3 has 12 amino acids. CDR3 sequence reads: CASGGTGHEQYF.

The J gene is TRBJ2-7, the V gene TRBV28. The CDR3 has 12 residues. Germline CDR1 MDHEN, CDR2 SYDVKM. The CDR3 is CASSWGPLEQYF.

The chain has TRBV6-2 or TRBV6-3 and TRBJ2-1; TCRdb's D call, TRBD2, is unchecked because there is no DNA. Germline CDR1 MNHEY, CDR2 SVGEGT. The CDR3 has 20 amino acids. The CDR3 spells CASSSPPTSGRPLSRNEQFF.

This sequence joins TRBV12-3 or TRBV12-4 and TRBJ1-1; no DNA is available, so the TRBD1 call from TCRdb remains unchecked. The CDR3 covers 17 residues. The CDR3 sequence: CASSFGQALPLNTEAFF.

The CDR3 here is CAISERGQGYEQYF. The chain recombines TRBV10-3 with TRBJ2-7; without DNA, the TCRdb call of TRBD1 cannot be checked. The CDR3 runs to 14 residues. Germline V CDR1 and CDR2: ENHRY, SYGVKD.

The V call is TRBV12-3 or TRBV12-4, the J call TRBJ1-5; lacking DNA, the TRBD1 call made by TCRdb goes unchecked. The CDR3 sequence is 16 residues long. The chain's CDR3 is CASSLGQGASNQPQHF.

The chain couples TRBV18 to TRBJ2-7; TCRdb's D call of TRBD2 is untestable without DNA. Germline CDR1 KGHSH, CDR2 LQKENI. The CDR3 spans 17 residues. The CDR3 is CASSPKSGPSISYEQYF. The full variable domain, with the rest looked up from reference TRBV18 and TRBJ2-7, is NAGVMQNPRHLVRRRGQEARLRCSPMKGHSHVYWYRQLPEEGLKFMVYLQKENIIDESGMPKERFSAEFPKEGPSILRIQQVVRGDSAAYFCASSPKSGPSISYEQYFGPGTRLTVT.